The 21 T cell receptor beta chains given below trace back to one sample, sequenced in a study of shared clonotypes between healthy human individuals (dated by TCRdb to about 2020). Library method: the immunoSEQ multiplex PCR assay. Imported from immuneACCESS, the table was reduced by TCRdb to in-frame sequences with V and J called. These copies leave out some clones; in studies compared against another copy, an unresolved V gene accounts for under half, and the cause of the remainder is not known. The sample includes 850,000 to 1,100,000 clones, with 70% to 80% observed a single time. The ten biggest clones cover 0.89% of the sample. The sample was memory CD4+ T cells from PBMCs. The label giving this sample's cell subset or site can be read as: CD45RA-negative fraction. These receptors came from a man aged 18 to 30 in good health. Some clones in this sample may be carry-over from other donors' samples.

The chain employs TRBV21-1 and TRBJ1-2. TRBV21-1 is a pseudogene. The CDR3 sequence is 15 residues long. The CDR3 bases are TGTGCCAGCAGCGAATCCGGGACGGACATCCATGGCTACACCTTC. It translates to CASSESGTDIHGYTF.

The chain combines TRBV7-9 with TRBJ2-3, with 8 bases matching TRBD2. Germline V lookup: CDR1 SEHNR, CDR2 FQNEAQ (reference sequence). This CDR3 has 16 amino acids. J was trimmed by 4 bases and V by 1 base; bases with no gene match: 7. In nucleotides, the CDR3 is TGTGCCAGCAGCTTAGGGCCGGGACTAGAAGCAGATACGCAGTATTTT. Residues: CASSLGPGLEADTQYF. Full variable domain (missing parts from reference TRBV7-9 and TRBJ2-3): DTGVSQNPRHKITKRGQNVTFRCDPISEHNRLYWYRQTLGQGPEFLTYFQNEAQLEKSRLLSDRFSAERPKGSFSTLEIQRTEQGDSAMYLCASSLGPGLEADTQYFGPGTRLTVL.

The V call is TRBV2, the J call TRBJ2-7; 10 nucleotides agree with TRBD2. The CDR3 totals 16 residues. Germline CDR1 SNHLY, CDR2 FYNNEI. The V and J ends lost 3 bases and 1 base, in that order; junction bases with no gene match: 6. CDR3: CASSEWGLAFSYEQYF. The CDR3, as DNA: TGTGCCAGCAGTGAGTGGGGACTAGCGTTTTCCTACGAGCAGTACTTC.

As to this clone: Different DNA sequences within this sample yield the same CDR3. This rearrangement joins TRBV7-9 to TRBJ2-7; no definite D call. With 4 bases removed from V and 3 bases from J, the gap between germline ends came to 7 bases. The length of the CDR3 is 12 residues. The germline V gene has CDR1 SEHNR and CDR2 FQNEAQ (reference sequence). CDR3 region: CASSYINYEQYF. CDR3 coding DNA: TGTGCCAGCAGCTACATTAACTACGAGCAGTACTTC. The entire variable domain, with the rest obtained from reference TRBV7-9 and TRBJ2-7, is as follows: DTGVSQNPRHKITKRGQNVTFRCDPISEHNRLYWYRQTLGQGPEFLTYFQNEAQLEKSRLLSDRFSAERPKGSFSTLEIQRTEQGDSAMYLCASSYINYEQYFGPGTRLTVT.

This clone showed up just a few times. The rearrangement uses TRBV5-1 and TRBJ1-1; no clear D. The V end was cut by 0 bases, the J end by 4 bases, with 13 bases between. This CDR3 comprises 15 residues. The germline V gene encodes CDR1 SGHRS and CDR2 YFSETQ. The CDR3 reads CASSLVPGEVTEAFF. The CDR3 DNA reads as TGCGCCAGCAGCTTGGTTCCCGGAGAAGTCACTGAAGCTTTCTTT.

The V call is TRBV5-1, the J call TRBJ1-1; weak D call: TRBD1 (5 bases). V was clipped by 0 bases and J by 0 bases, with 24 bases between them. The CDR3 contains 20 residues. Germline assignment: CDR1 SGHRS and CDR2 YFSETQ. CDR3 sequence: CASSLGAHRGINRMNTEAFF. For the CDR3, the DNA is TGCGCCAGCAGCTTGGGGGCGCACCGGGGCATAAACCGTATGAACACTGAAGCTTTCTTT.

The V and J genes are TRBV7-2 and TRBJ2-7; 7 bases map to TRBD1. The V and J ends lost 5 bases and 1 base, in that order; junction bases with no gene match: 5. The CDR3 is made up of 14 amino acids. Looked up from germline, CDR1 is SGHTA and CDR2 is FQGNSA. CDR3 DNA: TGTGCCAGCAGCCAACGACAGGGTTCCTACGAGCAGTACTTC. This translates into CASSQRQGSYEQYF.

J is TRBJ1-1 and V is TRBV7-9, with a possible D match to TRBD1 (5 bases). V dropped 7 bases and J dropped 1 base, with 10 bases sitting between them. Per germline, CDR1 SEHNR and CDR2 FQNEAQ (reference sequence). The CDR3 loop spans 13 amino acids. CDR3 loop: CASTRGENTEAFF. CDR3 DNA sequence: TGTGCCAGCACCCGGGGGGAGAACACTGAAGCTTTCTTT.

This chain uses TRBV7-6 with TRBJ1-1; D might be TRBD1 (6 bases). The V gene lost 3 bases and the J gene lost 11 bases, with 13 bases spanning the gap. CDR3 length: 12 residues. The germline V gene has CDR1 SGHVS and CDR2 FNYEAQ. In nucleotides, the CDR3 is TGTGCCAGCAGCTTCCATGACAGGCAGGCTTTCTTT. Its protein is CASSFHDRQAFF.

The DNA for the CDR3 is TGTGCCAGCAGGTCTCCTAATCAGCCCCAGCATTTT. Translation: CASRSPNQPQHF. J is TRBJ1-5 and V is TRBV28; no firm D call. CDR3 length equals 12 residues. In germline, CDR1 is MDHEN, CDR2 SYDVKM. Trimming took off 6 bases at V and 4 bases at J, with 7 bases between the two ends.

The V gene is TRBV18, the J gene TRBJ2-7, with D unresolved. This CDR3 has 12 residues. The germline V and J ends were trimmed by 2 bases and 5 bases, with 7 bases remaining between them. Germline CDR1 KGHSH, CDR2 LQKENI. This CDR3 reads CASSPRDDEQYF. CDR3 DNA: TGTGCCAGCTCACCAAGGGATGACGAGCAGTACTTC.

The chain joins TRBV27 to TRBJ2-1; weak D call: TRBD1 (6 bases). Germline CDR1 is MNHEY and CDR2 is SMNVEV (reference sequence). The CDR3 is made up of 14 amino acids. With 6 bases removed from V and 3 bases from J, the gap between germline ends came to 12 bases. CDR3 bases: TGTGCCAGCAGCCGGGACATTGGCTACAATGAGCAGTTCTTC. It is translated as CASSRDIGYNEQFF.

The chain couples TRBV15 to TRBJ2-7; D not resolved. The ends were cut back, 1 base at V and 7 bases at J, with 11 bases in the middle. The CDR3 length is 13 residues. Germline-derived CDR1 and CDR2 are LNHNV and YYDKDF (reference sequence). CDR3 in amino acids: CATSRGPVREQYF. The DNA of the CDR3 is TGTGCCACCAGCAGAGGTCCGGTGAGGGAGCAGTACTTC.

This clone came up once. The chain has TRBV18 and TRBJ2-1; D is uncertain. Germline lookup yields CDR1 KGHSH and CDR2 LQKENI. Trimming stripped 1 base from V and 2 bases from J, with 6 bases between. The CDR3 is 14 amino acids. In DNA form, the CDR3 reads TGTGCCAGCTCACCACAGAGGACCTACAATGAGCAGTTCTTC. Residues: CASSPQRTYNEQFF.

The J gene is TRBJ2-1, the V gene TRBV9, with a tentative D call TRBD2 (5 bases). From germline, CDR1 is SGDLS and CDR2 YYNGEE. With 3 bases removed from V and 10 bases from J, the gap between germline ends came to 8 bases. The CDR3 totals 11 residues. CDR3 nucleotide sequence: TGTGCCAGCAGCGGGCGGGCGGAGCAGTTCTTC. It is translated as CASSGRAEQFF.

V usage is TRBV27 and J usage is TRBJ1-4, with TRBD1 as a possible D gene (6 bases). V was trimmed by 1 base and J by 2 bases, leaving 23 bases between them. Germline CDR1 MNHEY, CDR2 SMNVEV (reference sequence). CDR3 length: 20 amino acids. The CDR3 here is CASSLWGGSPSGATNEKLFF. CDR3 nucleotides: TGTGCCAGCAGTTTATGGGGAGGGAGTCCATCAGGGGCGACTAATGAAAAACTGTTTTTT.

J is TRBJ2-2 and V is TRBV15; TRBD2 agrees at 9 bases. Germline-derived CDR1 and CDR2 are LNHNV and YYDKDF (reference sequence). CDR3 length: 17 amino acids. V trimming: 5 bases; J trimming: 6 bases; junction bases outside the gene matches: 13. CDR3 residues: CATSPSRGREGAGELFF. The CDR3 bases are TGTGCCACCAGCCCATCCCGGGGGCGGGAGGGAGCCGGGGAGCTGTTTTTT.

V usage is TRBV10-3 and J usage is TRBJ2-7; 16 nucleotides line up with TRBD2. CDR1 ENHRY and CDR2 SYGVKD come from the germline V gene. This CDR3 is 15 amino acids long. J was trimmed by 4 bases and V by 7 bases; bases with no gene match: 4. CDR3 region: CAIKGLAGGQYEQYF. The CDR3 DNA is TGTGCCATCAAGGGACTAGCGGGAGGGCAGTACGAGCAGTACTTC.

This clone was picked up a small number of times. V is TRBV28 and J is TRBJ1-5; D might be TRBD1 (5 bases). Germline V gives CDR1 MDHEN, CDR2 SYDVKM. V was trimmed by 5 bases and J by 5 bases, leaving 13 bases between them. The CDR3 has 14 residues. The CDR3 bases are TGTGCCAGCAGTGTTCGGACAAATTATCAGCCCCAGCATTTT. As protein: CASSVRTNYQPQHF.

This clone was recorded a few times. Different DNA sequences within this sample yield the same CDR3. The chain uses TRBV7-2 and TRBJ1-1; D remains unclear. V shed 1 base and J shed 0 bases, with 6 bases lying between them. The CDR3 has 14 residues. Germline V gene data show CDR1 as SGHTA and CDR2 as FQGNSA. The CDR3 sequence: CASSLVGLNTEAFF. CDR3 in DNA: TGTGCCAGCAGCTTAGTCGGGCTGAACACTGAAGCTTTCTTT.

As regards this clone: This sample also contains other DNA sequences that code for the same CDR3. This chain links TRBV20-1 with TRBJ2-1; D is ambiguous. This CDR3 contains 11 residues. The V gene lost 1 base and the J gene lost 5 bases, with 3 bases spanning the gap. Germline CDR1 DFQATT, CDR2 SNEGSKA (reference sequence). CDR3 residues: CSARGHNEQFF. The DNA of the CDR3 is TGCAGTGCTAGAGGTCACAATGAGCAGTTCTTC.